The 32 T cell receptor beta chains below were found in one sample sequenced in a study of long-term antiretroviral therapy in people with HIV. They ran version v3.0 of the immunoSEQ assay at survey level. The assay was immunoSEQ multiplex PCR, and TCRdb's table has in-frame clones only and misses some. The profile shows over 35,000 clones, 75% to 85% of them singletons. Here the sequenced sample was unsorted PBMCs, taken 3.4 years after starting antiretroviral therapy. The receptors originated from a man aged 25 to 40 with HIV.

In this sample, this clone turned up a few times. The rearrangement joins TRBV15 to TRBJ1-3; no clear D. V dropped 0 bases and J dropped 4 bases, with 7 bases sitting between them. CDR3 length: 14 amino acids. The germline CDR1 and CDR2 sequences are LNHNV and YYDKDF (reference sequence). The CDR3 loop is CATSRDLGGNTIYF. DNA for the CDR3: TGTGCCACCAGCAGAGATCTCGGGGGAAACACCATATATTTT.

The chain combines TRBV28 with TRBJ1-3; D remains unclear. This CDR3 has 17 residues. Trimming pared 6 bases from V and 0 bases from J, leaving 18 bases between. Germline assignment: CDR1 MDHEN and CDR2 SYDVKM. This CDR3 is CASSGRKRTDSGNTIYF. In DNA, the CDR3 is TGTGCCAGCAGCGGTAGGAAGAGGACTGACTCTGGAAACACCATATATTTT.

The chain is built from TRBV6-9 and TRBJ2-2, with D hard to call. Trimming shortened V by 10 bases and J by 4 bases, and 4 bases separated the two germline ends. This CDR3 contains 10 residues. Per the germline V gene, CDR1 is MNHGY and CDR2 is SVAAGI. CDR3 bases: TGTGCCATTTGCACCGGGGAGCTGTTTTTT. This codes for CAICTGELFF.

The chain couples TRBV2 to TRBJ2-2; D is ambiguous. This CDR3 contains 12 residues. The V gene lost 6 bases and the J gene lost 2 bases, with 4 bases spanning the gap. Germline-derived CDR1 and CDR2 are SNHLY and FYNNEI. CDR3 protein: CASSLNTGELFF. Here the CDR3 DNA reads TGTGCCAGCAGCCTCAACACCGGGGAGCTGTTTTTT.

The J gene is TRBJ2-7, the V gene TRBV5-6; perhaps TRBD1 as D (6 bases). CDR3 length: 15 amino acids. V was shortened by 3 bases and J by 3 bases, with 16 bases between the two germline ends. Germline V lookup: CDR1 SGHDT, CDR2 YYEEEE. The CDR3 region is CASSSLVQGIYEQYF. Written as DNA, the CDR3 is TGTGCCAGCAGCTCATTAGTCCAGGGGATCTACGAGCAGTACTTC.

The chain employs TRBV5-5 and TRBJ2-3, with D possibly being TRBD2 (6 bases). V was trimmed by 8 bases and J by 0 bases, leaving 19 bases between them. Per the germline V gene, CDR1 is SGHKS and CDR2 is YYEKEE (reference sequence). This CDR3 contains 16 residues. DNA for the CDR3: TGTGCCAGTCCGGGGGTCGGGCATTCTAGCACAGATACGCAGTATTTT. It encodes CASPGVGHSSTDTQYF.

This clone was seen a single time. This rearrangement joins TRBV4-3 to TRBJ1-4; possible D gene TRBD1, 6 bases. The V gene lost 3 bases and the J gene lost 2 bases, with 13 bases spanning the gap. Germline lookup yields CDR1 LGHNA and CDR2 YSLEER. The CDR3 consists of 16 residues. The CDR3 here is CASSQSTGRTNEKLFF. The DNA of the CDR3 is TGCGCCAGCAGCCAGTCCACAGGGCGGACTAATGAAAAACTGTTTTTT.

V is TRBV5-1 and J is TRBJ2-7, with D unclear. The CDR3 sequence is 12 residues long. CDR1 is SGHRS and CDR2 is YFSETQ in the germline V gene. With 4 bases removed from V and 5 bases from J, the gap between germline ends came to 10 bases. CDR3 in DNA: TGCGCCAGCAGCCCCCTTGGGGACGAGCAGTACTTC. This translates into CASSPLGDEQYF.

This rearrangement joins TRBV6-5 to TRBJ2-7, with D maybe TRBD2 (5 bases). V shed 0 bases and J shed 3 bases, with 15 bases lying between them. Germline CDR1 and CDR2: MNHEY and SVGAGI. The CDR3 contains 16 residues. In DNA, the CDR3 is TGTGCCAGCAGTTACTCTTTTGTCGGGATGGTCTACGAGCAGTACTTC. Translated, it gives CASSYSFVGMVYEQYF.

This chain links TRBV27 with TRBJ1-1; no reliable D call. Trimming left V 2 bases short and J 0 bases short, with 4 bases between. Germline CDR1 MNHEY, CDR2 SMNVEV (reference sequence). The CDR3 loop spans 13 amino acids. CDR3 residues: CASSLEMNTEAFF. The CDR3 coding sequence is TGTGCCAGCAGTTTAGAGATGAACACTGAAGCTTTCTTT.

The gene calls are TRBV25-1 and TRBJ2-6; perhaps D is TRBD1 or TRBD2 (6 bases each). The CDR3 contains 18 residues. Trimming stripped 4 bases from V and 3 bases from J, with 19 bases between. Germline V gives CDR1 MGHDK, CDR2 SYGVNS. CDR3 in amino acids: CASSGNRAGTLGANVLTF. The CDR3, as DNA: TGTGCCAGCAGTGGAAACAGGGCGGGAACGCTTGGGGCCAACGTCCTGACTTTC.

The chain uses TRBV28 and TRBJ2-1; 11 bases agree with TRBD2. With V trimmed by 7 bases and J by 6 bases, 8 bases remained unmatched. This CDR3 has 15 residues. Germline CDR1 reads MDHEN; CDR2 reads SYDVKM. CDR3 DNA: TGTGCCAGCAACTCACTAGCGGGAGCGGTCAATGAGCAGTTCTTC. This gives the protein CASNSLAGAVNEQFF.

This chain uses TRBV7-9 with TRBJ1-1, with 8 nucleotides matching TRBD1. CDR3 length equals 14 residues. Per the germline V gene, CDR1 is SEHNR and CDR2 is FQNEAQ (reference sequence). V lost 5 bases and J lost 5; bases outside the gene matches: 7. The CDR3 DNA is TGTGCCAGCAGCCTTCGACAGGGGCGAACTGAAGCTTTCTTT. This sequence encodes CASSLRQGRTEAFF.

The rearrangement uses TRBV28 and TRBJ2-7; D is possibly TRBD1 (6 bases). Trimming took 5 bases from V and 4 from J, leaving 12 bases between them. Germline V gene lookup returns CDR1 MDHEN and CDR2 SYDVKM. The CDR3 runs 13 residues. As DNA, the CDR3 is TGTGCCAGCAGTCCGGGACATAAGTACGAGCAGTACTTC. This gives the protein CASSPGHKYEQYF.

This clone was found a few times. This rearrangement joins TRBV28 to TRBJ1-1; the D is unclear. The germline V and J ends were trimmed by 3 bases and 1 base, with 6 bases remaining between them. This CDR3 is built from 13 residues. Germline V gene sequence: CDR1 MDHEN, CDR2 SYDVKM. The CDR3 is CASSFVENTEAFF. CDR3 DNA sequence: TGTGCCAGCAGTTTCGTCGAGAACACTGAAGCTTTCTTT.

The chain combines TRBV28 with TRBJ2-1; 7 nucleotides match TRBD1. Germline V lookup: CDR1 MDHEN, CDR2 SYDVKM. The CDR3 runs to 15 residues. The V segment lost 6 bases and the J segment 4 bases; nucleotides outside the gene matches: 9. The CDR3, as DNA: TGTGCCAGCAGGGGCGGACAGGCTAGTTACAATGAGCAGTTCTTC. As protein: CASRGGQASYNEQFF.

This clone was seen more than once but under ten times. V and J are TRBV4-2 and TRBJ2-1; tentative D call: TRBD2 (5 bases). V was pared by 3 bases and J by 6 bases, with 12 bases between. The V gene's germline CDR1 is LGHNA and CDR2 YNFKEQ. The CDR3 covers 14 residues. The CDR3 sequence: CASSHETSGNEQFF. The CDR3 coding sequence is TGTGCCAGCAGCCACGAGACCAGCGGCAATGAGCAGTTCTTC.

V gene TRBV7-9 combines with J gene TRBJ2-1; D remains ambiguous. V was pared by 4 bases and J by 5 bases, with 15 bases between. The CDR3 consists of 15 residues. Germline V gene data show CDR1 as SEHNR and CDR2 as FQNEAQ (reference sequence). The CDR3 DNA sequence: TGTGCCAGCAGCTCCCCGGACCGCCGAGACAATGAGCAGTTCTTC. Protein sequence: CASSSPDRRDNEQFF.

This chain connects TRBV10-3 to TRBJ2-3, with TRBD1 identical over 10 bases. The J segment lost 2 bases and the V segment lost 6 bases, leaving 5 bases of the junction unmatched. The CDR3 runs to 15 residues. The germline V gene has CDR1 ENHRY and CDR2 SYGVKD. Here the CDR3 reads CAIRDRGTPTDTQYF. The CDR3 bases are TGTGCCATCAGGGACAGGGGGACTCCCACAGATACGCAGTATTTT.

This chain links TRBV14 with TRBJ2-1; D unclear. Trimming took 3 bases from V and 15 from J, leaving 12 bases between them. The CDR3 length is 11 residues. Looked up from germline, CDR1 is SGHDN and CDR2 is FVKESK. The chain's CDR3 is CASSQVRALFF. The CDR3 DNA sequence: TGTGCCAGCAGCCAGGTCCGAGCGTTGTTCTTC.

This clone was counted a single time. V and J are TRBV6-1 and TRBJ2-5; no firm D call. V was clipped by 9 bases and J by 0 bases, with 11 bases between them. Germline lookup yields CDR1 MNHNS and CDR2 SASEGT. This CDR3 is built from 13 residues. CDR3 sequence (DNA): TGTGCCAGTAGGACCCAGTACCAAGAGACCCAGTACTTC. Its translation is CASRTQYQETQYF.

In its sample, this clone was seen a few times. This sequence joins TRBV28 and TRBJ2-1, with TRBD2 as a possible D gene (7 bases). V gave up 10 bases and J gave up 0 bases, with 13 bases separating them. Germline assignment: CDR1 MDHEN and CDR2 SYDVKM. This CDR3 spans 14 amino acids. CDR3 bases: TGTGCCATGGGGAGGGGGTTCTCCTACAATGAGCAGTTCTTC. Amino acid sequence: CAMGRGFSYNEQFF.

This clone was seen a single time. This rearrangement joins TRBV2 to TRBJ1-2; 12 bases line up with TRBD1. Germline CDR1 is SNHLY and CDR2 is FYNNEI. V gave up 7 bases and J gave up 8 bases; unmatched junction bases: 8. This CDR3 region has 14 residues. CDR3 DNA: TGTGCCAGCAACCCGGGACAGGGGGCCTGGGGCTACACCTTC. This gives the protein CASNPGQGAWGYTF.

This chain connects TRBV28 to TRBJ1-2, with TRBD1 matching over 10 bases. The CDR3 extends over 14 amino acids. Germline values: CDR1 MDHEN, CDR2 SYDVKM. J lost 3 bases, V lost 6 bases, and 4 bases had no gene match. CDR3 nucleotide sequence: TGTGCCAGCAGGTCGACAGGGGGCGACTATGGCTACACCTTC. Amino acids: CASRSTGGDYGYTF.

V is TRBV28 and J is TRBJ2-1, with TRBD2 matching 9 bases. Trimming removed 8 bases from V and 3 bases from J; junction bases left unmatched: 14. Germline loops: CDR1 MDHEN, CDR2 SYDVKM. The CDR3 covers 17 residues. The CDR3 DNA reads as TGTGCCAGCTCATTAGGGCGTCTAGCGGGACTCTACAATGAGCAGTTCTTC. Protein: CASSLGRLAGLYNEQFF.

This clone was found once. The V gene is TRBV2, the J gene TRBJ2-4, with 9 positions matching TRBD1. Germline V gives CDR1 SNHLY, CDR2 FYNNEI. This CDR3 has 14 amino acids. Trimming took 8 bases from V and 5 from J; bases not matched to a gene: 7. CDR3 amino acids: CASGGTGNQNIQYF. The CDR3 bases are TGTGCCAGCGGGGGGACAGGGAACCAAAACATTCAGTACTTC.

This clone was recorded only once. The chain carries TRBV29-1 and TRBJ2-1, with 7 bases that match TRBD2. Germline V gives CDR1 SQVTM, CDR2 ANQGSEA. CDR3 length: 14 residues. Trimming took 4 bases from V and 7 from J; bases not matched to a gene: 10. The CDR3 spells CSVVGRASRNEQFF. CDR3 bases: TGCAGCGTTGTTGGGAGGGCCTCTCGGAATGAGCAGTTCTTC.

The chain couples TRBV7-2 to TRBJ2-7, with TRBD1 matching over 7 bases. Trimming cost V 5 bases and J 2 bases; bases outside gene matches: 6. Looked up from germline, CDR1 is SGHTA and CDR2 is FQGNSA. This CDR3 comprises 14 residues. CDR3 region: CASSRPDRPYEQYF. DNA of the CDR3: TGTGCCAGCAGCCGCCCGGACAGGCCCTACGAGCAGTACTTC. Variable domain in full (rest from reference TRBV7-2 and TRBJ2-7): GAGVSQSPSNKVTEKGKDVELRCDPISGHTALYWYRQSLGQGLEFLIYFQGNSAPDKSGLPSDRFSAERTGGSVSTLTIQRTQQEDSAVYLCASSRPDRPYEQYFGPGTRLTVT.

The chain couples TRBV5-1 to TRBJ1-4; the D is unclear. Trimming pared 4 bases from V and 0 bases from J, leaving 10 bases between. Germline CDR1 reads SGHRS; CDR2 reads YFSETQ. The CDR3 covers 15 residues. The CDR3 loop is CASSQSGSTNEKLFF. The CDR3 coding sequence is TGCGCCAGCAGCCAGAGTGGGTCAACTAATGAAAAACTGTTTTTT.

The CDR3 sequence is CASRGGAGANVLTF. The CDR3 region has the DNA TGTGCCAGCAGGGGAGGAGCTGGGGCCAACGTCCTGACTTTC. The genes are TRBV5-6 and TRBJ2-6, with a weak D call TRBD2 (6 bases). The V end was cut by 5 bases, the J end by 2 bases, with 8 bases between. Germline CDR1 and CDR2: SGHDT and YYEEEE. The CDR3 is 14 residues long.

This chain joins TRBV7-8 and TRBJ2-1, with no clear D. This CDR3 is built from 15 residues. Germline loops: CDR1 SGHVS, CDR2 FQNEAQ. Trimming cost V 2 bases and J 6 bases, with 14 bases left between them. The CDR3 sequence: CASSLSQLTLNEQFF. CDR3 in DNA: TGTGCCAGCAGCTTATCTCAGCTAACGCTCAATGAGCAGTTCTTC.

The CDR3, as DNA: TGTGCCAGCAGTTTAAGGGACAGGAGGAACACTGAAGCTTTCTTT. Amino acid sequence: CASSLRDRRNTEAFF. V usage is TRBV28 and J usage is TRBJ1-1; 8 nucleotides line up with TRBD1. The CDR3 runs 15 residues. Germline V gene lookup returns CDR1 MDHEN and CDR2 SYDVKM. The junction had 3 bases not matched to a gene; V was cut back by 2 bases and J by 1 base.